The 31 T cell receptor beta chains given below trace back to one sample, sequenced in a study of T cell responses to AZD1222 COVID-19 vaccine. Using immunoSEQ multiplex PCR, the repertoire was profiled, and TCRdb retains in-frame clones only, with some absent. The sample contains approximately 80,000 clones, just under 90% of which appear only once. The sample in question was peripheral blood, obtained on day 0 of AZD1222 vaccination. Receptors were obtained from an adult in good health.

The rearrangement joins TRBV27 to TRBJ1-1; 7 nucleotides align to TRBD1. Germline V gene data show CDR1 as MNHEY and CDR2 as SMNVEV (reference sequence). V was clipped by 6 bases and J by 5 bases; unmatched bases: 12. There are 15 residues in the CDR3. This CDR3 is CASSPRQGLETEAFF. The CDR3 DNA is TGTGCCAGCAGCCCCCGACAGGGTTTGGAAACTGAAGCTTTCTTT.

The chain carries TRBV2 and TRBJ1-5; D is undetermined. Per germline, CDR1 SNHLY and CDR2 FYNNEI. Trimming left V 5 bases short and J 0 bases short, with 5 bases between. This CDR3 is built from 13 residues. CDR3 amino acids: CASSLDSNQPQHF. The CDR3 DNA is TGTGCCAGCAGTCTTGATAGCAATCAGCCCCAGCATTTT. The full variable domain, with the rest looked up from reference TRBV2 and TRBJ1-5, is EPEVTQTPSHQVTQMGQEVILRCVPISNHLYFYWYRQILGQKVEFLVSFYNNEISEKSEIFDDQFSVERPDGSNFTLKIRSTKLEDSAMYFCASSLDSNQPQHFGDGTRLSIL.

The chain employs TRBV27 and TRBJ2-1; the D is unclear. The CDR3 has 14 amino acids. V was cut by 1 base and J by 1 base, with 5 bases left in between. The germline V gene has CDR1 MNHEY and CDR2 SMNVEV (reference sequence). The CDR3 DNA sequence: TGTGCCAGCAGTTTATTACTATCCTACAATGAGCAGTTCTTC. Residues: CASSLLLSYNEQFF.

This clone is a singleton in its sample. This chain connects TRBV4-1 to TRBJ1-2; no clear D gene. The CDR3 has 14 residues. The V end lost 1 base, the J end lost 5 bases, and 11 bases lay between the germline ends. Germline V lookup: CDR1 MGHRA, CDR2 YSYEKL. CDR3 residues: CASSQGRQIYGYTF. CDR3 nucleotide sequence: TGCGCCAGCAGCCAAGGGCGTCAGATTTATGGCTACACCTTC.

The V and J genes are TRBV27 and TRBJ1-1, with D hard to call. The CDR3 length is 13 residues. Germline V lookup: CDR1 MNHEY, CDR2 SMNVEV (reference sequence). The V end lost 5 bases, the J end lost 0 bases, and 7 bases lay between the germline ends. DNA of the CDR3: TGTGCCAGCAGTCCCCTGTTGAACACTGAAGCTTTCTTT. This codes for CASSPLLNTEAFF.

A few counts support this clone. The rearrangement joins TRBV6-1 to TRBJ1-2, with 7 nucleotides matching TRBD1. The J segment lost 2 bases and the V segment lost 4 bases, leaving 10 bases of the junction unmatched. Looked up from germline, CDR1 is MNHNS and CDR2 is SASEGT. The CDR3 covers 16 residues. The CDR3 DNA is TGTGCCAGCAGTGTAACCTGGACAGGCACGAACTATGGCTACACCTTC. Translating it yields CASSVTWTGTNYGYTF.

The genes are TRBV9 and TRBJ2-1, with D possibly matching TRBD1 (6 bases). The CDR3 is 16 residues long. The germline gives CDR1 SGDLS, CDR2 YYNGEE. V was pared by 0 bases and J by 3 bases, with 13 bases between. DNA of the CDR3: TGTGCCAGCAGCGTAGTCGCCCAGGGACACTACAATGAGCAGTTCTTC. Translating gives CASSVVAQGHYNEQFF. The full variable domain, with the rest looked up from reference TRBV9 and TRBJ2-1, is DSGVTQTPKHLITATGQRVTLRCSPRSGDLSVYWYQQSLDQGLQFLIQYYNGEERAKGNILERFSAQQFPDLHSELNLSSLELGDSALYFCASSVVAQGHYNEQFFGPGTRLTVL.

The chain combines TRBV5-4 with TRBJ2-3; perhaps TRBD1 as D (7 bases). This CDR3 is built from 16 residues. Trimming took 4 bases from V and 6 from J, leaving 21 bases between them. Per germline, CDR1 SGHNT and CDR2 YYREEE (reference sequence). The CDR3 bases are TGTGCCAGCAGCGACATAGGAGGGGGCGCGAGGGATACGCAGTATTTT. Its translation is CASSDIGGGARDTQYF.

The V and J genes are TRBV5-1 and TRBJ2-7; D ambiguous. This CDR3 comprises 13 residues. From germline, CDR1 is SGHRS and CDR2 YFSETQ. Trimming stripped 4 bases from V and 4 bases from J, with 12 bases between. The DNA for the CDR3 is TGCGCCAGCAGCCCCGGGTCCAGATACGAGCAGTACTTC. Translation gives CASSPGSRYEQYF.

This chain joins TRBV7-3 and TRBJ1-2; 7 positions agree with TRBD1. V lost 2 bases to trimming and J lost 3 bases; unmatched junction nucleotides: 15. This CDR3 contains 18 residues. Germline CDR1 reads SGHTA; CDR2 reads FQGTGA. The CDR3 region is CASSLFILRQGKDYGYTF. In DNA, the CDR3 is TGTGCCAGCAGCTTATTCATACTCAGACAGGGTAAGGACTATGGCTACACCTTC. The full variable domain, in which reference TRBV7-3 and TRBJ1-2 provide the parts outside the CDR3, is GAGVSQTPSNKVTEKGKYVELRCDPISGHTALYWYRQSLGQGPEFLIYFQGTGAADDSGLPNDRFFAVRPEGSVSTLKIQRTERGDSAVYLCASSLFILRQGKDYGYTFGSGTRLTVV.

V is TRBV27 and J is TRBJ2-5, with 7 bases aligning to TRBD1. The CDR3 covers 15 residues. The trim removed 3 bases at V and 4 bases at J, leaving 8 bases unmatched. Germline CDR1 MNHEY, CDR2 SMNVEV (reference sequence). The CDR3 sequence is CASSFSSTGLETQYF. Here the CDR3 DNA reads TGTGCCAGCAGTTTCTCATCGACAGGGCTAGAGACCCAGTACTTC.

The rearrangement joins TRBV7-7 to TRBJ2-7; D is uncertain. Trimming removed 2 bases at V and 5 bases at J, with 10 bases between. The length of the CDR3 is 13 residues. The V gene's germline CDR1 is SSHAT and CDR2 FNYEAQ (reference sequence). This CDR3 is CASSLTPQNEQYF. CDR3 sequence (DNA): TGTGCCAGCAGCTTAACCCCCCAGAACGAGCAGTACTTC. The variable domain in full, completed from reference TRBV7-7 and TRBJ2-7, reads GAGVSQSPRYKVTKRGQDVTLRCDPISSHATLYWYQQALGQGPEFLTYFNYEAQPDKSGLPSDRFSAERPEGSISTLTIQRTEQRDSAMYRCASSLTPQNEQYFGPGTRLTVT.

The rearrangement joins TRBV7-9 to TRBJ1-1; TRBD1 is a possible D gene (6 bases). The CDR3 totals 15 residues. V lost 5 bases and J 0 bases, leaving 13 bases between the germline ends. Germline loops: CDR1 SEHNR, CDR2 FQNEAQ (reference sequence). In DNA, the CDR3 is TGTGCCAGCAGCCCTCGGGGGCAGATGAACACTGAAGCTTTCTTT. It translates to CASSPRGQMNTEAFF.

The chain links TRBV4-3 to TRBJ1-5; the D gene is possibly TRBD1 (6 bases). CDR1 is LGHNA and CDR2 is YSLEER in the germline V gene. Trimming left V 4 bases short and J 3 bases short, with 13 bases between. This CDR3 is built from 15 residues. DNA of the CDR3: TGCGCCAGCAGCCTGACCGGGACAAACAATCAGCCCCAGCATTTT. Its translation is CASSLTGTNNQPQHF.

The chain combines TRBV19 with TRBJ1-3; no clear D. Germline-derived CDR1 and CDR2 are LNHDA and SQIVND (reference sequence). Trimming took 7 bases from V and 4 from J, leaving 17 bases between them. The CDR3 is 15 residues long. CDR3 in amino acids: CASTASAGSGNTIYF. The CDR3 region has the DNA TGTGCCAGTACGGCATCTGCGGGGTCGGGAAACACCATATATTTT.

The chain uses TRBV12-3 or TRBV12-4 and TRBJ2-7, with D perhaps TRBD2 (5 bases). The ends were cut back, 3 bases at V and 6 bases at J, with 6 bases in the middle. The CDR3 contains 11 residues. The CDR3 DNA reads TGTGCCAGCAGTTTCCGGGGCGAGCAGTACTTC. It specifies CASSFRGEQYF.

The chain combines TRBV28 with TRBJ2-2; tentatively, D is TRBD1 (5 bases). The V end was cut by 1 base, the J end by 9 bases, with 12 bases between. CDR3 length: 14 residues. Germline V gene lookup returns CDR1 MDHEN and CDR2 SYDVKM. The CDR3 is CASSLYSGMRELFF. For the CDR3, the DNA is TGTGCCAGCAGTTTATATTCAGGGATGCGGGAGCTGTTTTTT. Full variable domain (rest looked up from reference TRBV28 and TRBJ2-2): DVKVTQSSRYLVKRTGEKVFLECVQDMDHENMFWYRQDPGLGLRLIYFSYDVKMKEKGDIPEGYSVSREKKERFSLILESASTNQTSMYLCASSLYSGMRELFFGEGSRLTVL.

This rearrangement joins TRBV24-1 to TRBJ2-1; tentative D call: TRBD1 (6 bases). Trimming stripped 3 bases from V and 5 bases from J, with 13 bases between. The CDR3 is made up of 15 amino acids. Germline V CDR1 and CDR2: KGHDR, SFDVKD. The CDR3 nucleotides are TGTGCCACCAGTGATGAACAGGGAGTCGACAATGAGCAGTTCTTC. Residues: CATSDEQGVDNEQFF.

This clone was observed a few times. The rearrangement joins TRBV28 to TRBJ2-1; D not certain. The CDR3 is made up of 12 amino acids. The germline V gene has CDR1 MDHEN and CDR2 SYDVKM. With 3 bases removed from V and 5 bases from J, the gap between germline ends came to 5 bases. DNA for the CDR3: TGTGCCAGCAGTTTCCCCGACAATGAGCAGTTCTTC. Protein product: CASSFPDNEQFF.

The genes are TRBV11-2 and TRBJ2-3; 8 nucleotides align to TRBD1. The CDR3 contains 13 residues. The germline V gene has CDR1 SGHAT and CDR2 FQNNGV. Trimming cost V 8 bases and J 0 bases; bases outside gene matches: 1. CDR3 amino acids: CASGDRSTDTQYF. For the CDR3, the DNA is TGTGCCAGCGGGGACAGGAGCACAGATACGCAGTATTTT.

In DNA, the CDR3 is TGTGCCTGGAGAGGCGGCAGCTTCTACAATGAGCAGTTCTTC. It translates to CAWRGGSFYNEQFF. The chain uses TRBV30 and TRBJ2-1, with unresolved D. Germline V gene lookup returns CDR1 GTSNPN and CDR2 SVGIG (reference sequence). The CDR3 spans 14 residues. V shed 3 bases and J shed 3 bases, with 12 bases lying between them.

The gene calls are TRBV28 and TRBJ1-1; TRBD1 is a possible D gene (6 bases). There are 12 residues in the CDR3. The germline gives CDR1 MDHEN, CDR2 SYDVKM. V shed 4 bases and J shed 8 bases, with 11 bases lying between them. CDR3 bases: TGTGCCAGCAGTTGGACAGTGTTGGAAGCTTTCTTT. This translates into CASSWTVLEAFF.

The chain employs TRBV19 and TRBJ1-1; D unresolved. This CDR3 has 15 residues. Looked up from germline, CDR1 is LNHDA and CDR2 is SQIVND (reference sequence). V lost 3 bases and J 0 bases, leaving 11 bases between the germline ends. The chain's CDR3 is CASSIKGRVNTEAFF. CDR3 nucleotides: TGTGCCAGTAGTATTAAGGGCCGAGTGAACACTGAAGCTTTCTTT.

The chain combines TRBV30 with TRBJ1-1; D is unclear. The CDR3 loop spans 13 amino acids. CDR1 is GTSNPN and CDR2 is SVGIG in the germline V gene (reference sequence). Trimming left V 0 bases short and J 3 bases short, with 8 bases between. The CDR3 DNA reads as TGTGCCTGGAGTGTACTTCTGGACACTGAAGCTTTCTTT. It encodes CAWSVLLDTEAFF.

This clone was seen a few times. At one end, the junction sequence differs from germline, possibly due to a read error. The chain combines TRBV11-2 with TRBJ1-2, with D uncertain. The CDR3 sequence is 13 residues long. Germline V gives CDR1 SGHAT, CDR2 FQNNGV. CDR3 coding DNA: TGTGCCAGCGGCTTAAGCCGGGAACGAGGCTACACCTTC. This codes for CASGLSRERGYTF.

The V call is TRBV6-5, the J call TRBJ1-1; D unclear. Trimming stripped 4 bases from V and 1 base from J, with 10 bases between. CDR3 length: 14 residues. Germline V gene lookup returns CDR1 MNHEY and CDR2 SVGAGI. CDR3 sequence reads: CASSFHTGNTEAFF. For the CDR3, the DNA is TGTGCCAGCAGTTTTCACACGGGGAACACTGAAGCTTTCTTT.

J is TRBJ1-5 and V is TRBV23-1; 9 nucleotides align to TRBD1. TRBV23-1 falls under the ORF class, with uncertain function. Trimming took 3 bases from V and 3 from J; bases not matched to a gene: 6. This CDR3 has 16 amino acids. As DNA, the CDR3 is TGCGCCAGCAGTCACCCGGACAGGGGACCCAATCAGCCCCAGCATTTT. Translation: CASSHPDRGPNQPQHF.

The gene calls are TRBV6-5 and TRBJ1-3; D perhaps matches TRBD1 (6 bases). The germline V and J ends were trimmed by 2 bases and 2 bases, with 10 bases remaining between them. Germline values: CDR1 MNHEY, CDR2 SVGAGI. The length of the CDR3 is 15 residues. Here the CDR3 DNA reads TGTGCCAGCAGTTACGGAGGGGGAACTGGAAACACCATATATTTT. This encodes CASSYGGGTGNTIYF.

V gene TRBV11-3 combines with J gene TRBJ1-5, with 12 bases identical to TRBD1. The germline V gene encodes CDR1 SGHNT and CDR2 YENEEA. Trimming removed 4 bases from V and 3 bases from J; junction bases left unmatched: 10. The CDR3 extends over 18 amino acids. CDR3 residues: CASSSGTGGERNNQPQHF. CDR3 in DNA: TGTGCCAGCAGCTCCGGGACAGGGGGCGAAAGGAACAATCAGCCCCAGCATTTT.

The chain has TRBV6-5 and TRBJ1-1, with a weak D call TRBD1 (5 bases). The V and J ends lost 0 bases and 7 bases respectively, with 9 bases between them. The V gene's germline CDR1 is MNHEY and CDR2 SVGAGI. CDR3 length: 13 amino acids. CDR3 bases: TGTGCCAGCAGTTACTCCGAGGACATTGAAGCTTTCTTT. Its protein is CASSYSEDIEAFF.

This clone is a singleton in its sample. The V and J genes are TRBV7-9 and TRBJ1-2; D is perhaps TRBD1 (6 bases). In germline, CDR1 is SEHNR, CDR2 FQNEAQ (reference sequence). This CDR3 contains 17 residues. Trimming pared 1 base from V and 2 bases from J, leaving 17 bases between. The CDR3 sequence is CASSLGAQGYLNYGYTF. The CDR3 nucleotides are TGTGCCAGCAGCTTAGGGGCACAGGGTTATTTGAACTATGGCTACACCTTC.